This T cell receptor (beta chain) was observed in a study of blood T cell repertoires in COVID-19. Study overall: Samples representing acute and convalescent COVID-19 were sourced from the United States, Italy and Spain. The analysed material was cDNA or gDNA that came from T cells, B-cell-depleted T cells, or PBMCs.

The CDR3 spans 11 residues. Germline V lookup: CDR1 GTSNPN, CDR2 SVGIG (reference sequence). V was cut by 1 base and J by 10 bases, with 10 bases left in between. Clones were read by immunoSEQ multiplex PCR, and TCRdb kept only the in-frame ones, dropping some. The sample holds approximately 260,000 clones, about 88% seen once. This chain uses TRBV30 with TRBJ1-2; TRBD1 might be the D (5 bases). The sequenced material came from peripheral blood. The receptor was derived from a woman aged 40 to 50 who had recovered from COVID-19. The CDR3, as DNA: TGTGCCTGGAGTGCAGGGCTTGCCTACACCTTC. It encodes CAWSAGLAYTF.